The clone carrying this T cell receptor beta chain was recorded many times. This CDR3 has 16 residues. Per the germline V gene, CDR1 is SGHTA and CDR2 is FQGTGA. V lost 3 bases, J lost 1 base, and 15 bases lay in between. This specimen comes from a study of T-cell reconstitution after alpha-beta-depleted transplantation in children. Construction of the TCRbeta library involved unique molecular identifiers. TCRdb itself ran the PCR reads through MiXCR, one entry per CDR3 protein. Of about 690,000 distinct CDR3 sequences listed, over 15% were seen once; the top ten hold under 1.2%. The rearrangement joins TRBV7-3 to TRBJ1-1; weak D call: TRBD1 (6 bases). Sequencing used PBMCs from the stem cell graft donor, obtained from the stem cell graft. The TCR was taken from a human donor who donated a stem cell graft to a child with acute myeloid leukemia. The CDR3 DNA is TGTGCCAGCAGCTTGCTAAACAGGGCGGGGAACACTGAAGCTTTCTTT. It codes for CASSLLNRAGNTEAFF.